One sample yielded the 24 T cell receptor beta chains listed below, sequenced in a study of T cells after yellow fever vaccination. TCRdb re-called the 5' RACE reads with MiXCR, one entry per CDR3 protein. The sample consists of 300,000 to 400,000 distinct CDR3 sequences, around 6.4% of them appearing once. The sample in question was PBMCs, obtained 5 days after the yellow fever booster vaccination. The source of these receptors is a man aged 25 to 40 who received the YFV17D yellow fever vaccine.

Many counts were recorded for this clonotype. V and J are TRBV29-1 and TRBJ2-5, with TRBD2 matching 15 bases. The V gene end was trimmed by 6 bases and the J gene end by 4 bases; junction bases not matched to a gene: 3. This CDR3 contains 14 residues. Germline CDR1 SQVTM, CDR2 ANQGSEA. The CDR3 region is CSVGLAGGGETQYF. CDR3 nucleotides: TGCAGCGTCGGACTAGCGGGGGGGGGAGAGACCCAGTACTTC.

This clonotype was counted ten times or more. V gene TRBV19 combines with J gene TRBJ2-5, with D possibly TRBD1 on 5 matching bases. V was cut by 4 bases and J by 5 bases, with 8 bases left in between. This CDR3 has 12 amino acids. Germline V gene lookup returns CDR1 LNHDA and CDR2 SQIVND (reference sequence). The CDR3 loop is CASSRTPETQYF. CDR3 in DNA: TGTGCCAGTAGTAGGACACCGGAGACCCAGTACTTC.

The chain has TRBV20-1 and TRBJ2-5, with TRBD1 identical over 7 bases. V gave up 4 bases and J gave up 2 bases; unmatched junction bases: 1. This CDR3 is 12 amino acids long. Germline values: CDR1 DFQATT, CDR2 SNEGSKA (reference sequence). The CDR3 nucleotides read TGCAGTGCTAAGACAGGGCAAGAGACCCAGTACTTC. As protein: CSAKTGQETQYF.

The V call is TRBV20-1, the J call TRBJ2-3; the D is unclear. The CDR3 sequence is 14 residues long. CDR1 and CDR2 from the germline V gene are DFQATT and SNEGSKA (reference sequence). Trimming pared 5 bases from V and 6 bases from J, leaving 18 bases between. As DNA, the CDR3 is TGCAGTGCTCGTGACCCCCCATTAACGGATACGCAGTATTTT. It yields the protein CSARDPPLTDTQYF.

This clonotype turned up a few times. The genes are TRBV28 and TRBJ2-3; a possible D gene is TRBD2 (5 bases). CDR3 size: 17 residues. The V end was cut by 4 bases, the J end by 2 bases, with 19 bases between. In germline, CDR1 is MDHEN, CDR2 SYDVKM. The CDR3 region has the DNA TGTGCCAGCAGTTCGCGTCTCGGGATCCTTATCACAGATACGCAGTATTTT. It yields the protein CASSSRLGILITDTQYF.

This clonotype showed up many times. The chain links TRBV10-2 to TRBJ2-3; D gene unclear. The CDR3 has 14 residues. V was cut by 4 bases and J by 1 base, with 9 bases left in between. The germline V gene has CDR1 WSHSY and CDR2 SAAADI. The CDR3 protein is CASSGGFRTDTQYF. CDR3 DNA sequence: TGCGCCAGCAGTGGGGGATTCCGCACAGATACGCAGTATTTT.

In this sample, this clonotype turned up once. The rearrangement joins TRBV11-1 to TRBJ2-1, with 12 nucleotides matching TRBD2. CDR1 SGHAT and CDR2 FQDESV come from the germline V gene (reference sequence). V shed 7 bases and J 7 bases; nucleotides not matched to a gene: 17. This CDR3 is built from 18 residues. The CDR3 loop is CASIPNQLAGGSGNEQFF. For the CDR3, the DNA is TGTGCCAGCATACCGAACCAACTAGCGGGAGGATCGGGGAATGAGCAGTTCTTC. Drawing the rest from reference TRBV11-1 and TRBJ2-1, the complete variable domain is EAEVAQSPRYKITEKSQAVAFWCDPISGHATLYWYRQILGQGPELLVQFQDESVVDDSQLPKDRFSAERLKGVDSTLKIQPAELGDSAMYLCASIPNQLAGGSGNEQFFGPGTRLTVL.

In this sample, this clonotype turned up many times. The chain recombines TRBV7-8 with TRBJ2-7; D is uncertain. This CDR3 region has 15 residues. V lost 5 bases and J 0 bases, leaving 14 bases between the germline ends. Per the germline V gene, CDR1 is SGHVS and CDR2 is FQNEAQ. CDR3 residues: CASSRRTISSYEQYF. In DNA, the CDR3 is TGTGCCAGCAGCCGACGGACGATCAGCTCCTACGAGCAGTACTTC.

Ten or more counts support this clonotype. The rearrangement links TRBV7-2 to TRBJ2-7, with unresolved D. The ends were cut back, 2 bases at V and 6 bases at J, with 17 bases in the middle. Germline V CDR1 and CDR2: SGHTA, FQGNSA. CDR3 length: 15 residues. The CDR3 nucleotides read TGTGCCAGCAGCTTATTGAAGGGATTGGAGACCGAGCAGTACTTC. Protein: CASSLLKGLETEQYF.

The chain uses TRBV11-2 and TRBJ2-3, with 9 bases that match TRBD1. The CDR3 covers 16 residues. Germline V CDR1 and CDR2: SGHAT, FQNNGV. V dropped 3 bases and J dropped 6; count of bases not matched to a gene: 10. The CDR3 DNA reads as TGTGCCAGCAGCTTCCGGGGACAGGGTGTCACGGATACGCAGTATTTT. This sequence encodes CASSFRGQGVTDTQYF.

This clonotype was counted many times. The CDR3 DNA reads as TGTGCCAGCAGAGACAGGGTGAACACCGGGGAGCTGTTTTTT. Residues: CASRDRVNTGELFF. The chain has TRBV9 and TRBJ2-2; TRBD1 aligns across 7 bases. Germline V lookup: CDR1 SGDLS, CDR2 YYNGEE. V dropped 5 bases and J dropped 1; count of bases not matched to a gene: 2. This CDR3 has 14 residues.

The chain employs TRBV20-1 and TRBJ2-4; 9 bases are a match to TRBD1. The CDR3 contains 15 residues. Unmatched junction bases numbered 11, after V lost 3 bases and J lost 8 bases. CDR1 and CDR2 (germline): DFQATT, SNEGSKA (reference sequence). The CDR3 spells CSASNPDRGGDIQYF. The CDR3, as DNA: TGCAGTGCTAGCAACCCGGACAGGGGAGGGGACATTCAGTACTTC.

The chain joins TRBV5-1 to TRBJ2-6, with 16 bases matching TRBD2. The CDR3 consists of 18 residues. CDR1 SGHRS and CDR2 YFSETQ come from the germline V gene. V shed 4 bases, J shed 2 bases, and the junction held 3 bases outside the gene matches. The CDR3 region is CASSMGLAGGTGANVLTF. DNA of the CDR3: TGCGCCAGCAGCATGGGACTAGCGGGAGGGACTGGGGCCAACGTCCTGACTTTC.

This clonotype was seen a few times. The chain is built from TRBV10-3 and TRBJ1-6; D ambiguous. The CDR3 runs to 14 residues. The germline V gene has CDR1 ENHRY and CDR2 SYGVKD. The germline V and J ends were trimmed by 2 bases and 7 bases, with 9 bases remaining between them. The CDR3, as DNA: TGTGCCATCAGTGAGCACGGAACCAATTCACCCCTCCACTTT. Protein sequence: CAISEHGTNSPLHF.

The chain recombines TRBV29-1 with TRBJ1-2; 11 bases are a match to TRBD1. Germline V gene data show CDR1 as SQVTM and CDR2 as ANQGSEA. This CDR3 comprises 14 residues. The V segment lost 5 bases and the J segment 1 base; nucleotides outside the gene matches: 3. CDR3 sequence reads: CSVTGTGGNYGYTF. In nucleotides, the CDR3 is TGCAGCGTTACCGGGACAGGGGGTAACTATGGCTACACCTTC.

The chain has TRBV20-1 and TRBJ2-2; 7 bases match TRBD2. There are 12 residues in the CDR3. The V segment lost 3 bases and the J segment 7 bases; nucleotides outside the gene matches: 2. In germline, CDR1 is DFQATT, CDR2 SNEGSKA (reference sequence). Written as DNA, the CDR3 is TGCAGTGCTAGTCGCGGGAGCGGGGAGCTGTTTTTT. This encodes CSASRGSGELFF.

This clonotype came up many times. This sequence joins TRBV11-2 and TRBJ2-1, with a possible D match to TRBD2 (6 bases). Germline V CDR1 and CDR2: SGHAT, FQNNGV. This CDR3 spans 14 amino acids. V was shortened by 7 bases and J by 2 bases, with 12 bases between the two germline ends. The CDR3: CASTWTTPYNEQFF. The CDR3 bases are TGTGCCAGCACCTGGACTACCCCCTACAATGAGCAGTTCTTC.

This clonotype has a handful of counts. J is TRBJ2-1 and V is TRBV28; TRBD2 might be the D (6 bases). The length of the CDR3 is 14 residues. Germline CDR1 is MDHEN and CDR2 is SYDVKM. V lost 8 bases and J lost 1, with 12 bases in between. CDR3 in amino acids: CASGRSPSYNEQFF. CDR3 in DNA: TGTGCCAGCGGGAGGAGCCCGTCCTACAATGAGCAGTTCTTC.

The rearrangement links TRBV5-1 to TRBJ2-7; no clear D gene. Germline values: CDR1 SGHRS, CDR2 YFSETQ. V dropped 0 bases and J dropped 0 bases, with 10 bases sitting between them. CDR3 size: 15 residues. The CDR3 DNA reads TGCGCCAGCAGCTTGGCGGATTCTCTCTCCTACGAGCAGTACTTC. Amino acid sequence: CASSLADSLSYEQYF.

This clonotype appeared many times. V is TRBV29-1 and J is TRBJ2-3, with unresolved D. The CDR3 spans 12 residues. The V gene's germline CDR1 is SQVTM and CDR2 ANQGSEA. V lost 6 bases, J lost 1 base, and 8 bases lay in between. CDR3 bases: TGCAGCGTCGGCCATCGCACAGATACGCAGTATTTT. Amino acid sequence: CSVGHRTDTQYF.

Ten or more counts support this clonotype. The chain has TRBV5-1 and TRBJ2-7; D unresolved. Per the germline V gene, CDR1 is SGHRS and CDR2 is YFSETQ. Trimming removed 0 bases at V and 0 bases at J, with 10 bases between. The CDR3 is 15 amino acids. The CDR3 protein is CASSLGIGSSYEQYF. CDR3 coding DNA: TGCGCCAGCAGCTTGGGGATCGGAAGCTCCTACGAGCAGTACTTC.

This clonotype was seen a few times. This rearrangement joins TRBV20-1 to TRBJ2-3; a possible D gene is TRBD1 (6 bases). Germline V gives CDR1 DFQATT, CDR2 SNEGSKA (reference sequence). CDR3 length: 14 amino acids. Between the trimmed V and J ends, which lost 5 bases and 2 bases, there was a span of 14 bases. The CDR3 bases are TGCAGTGCTCGGAGACAGGACGTCACAGATACGCAGTATTTT. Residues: CSARRQDVTDTQYF.

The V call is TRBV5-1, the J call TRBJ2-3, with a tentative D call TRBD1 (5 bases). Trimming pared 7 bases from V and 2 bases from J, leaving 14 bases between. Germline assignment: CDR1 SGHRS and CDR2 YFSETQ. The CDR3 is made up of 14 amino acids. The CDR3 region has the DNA TGCGCCAGCGGACGGACACGGAACACAGATACGCAGTATTTT. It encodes CASGRTRNTDTQYF.

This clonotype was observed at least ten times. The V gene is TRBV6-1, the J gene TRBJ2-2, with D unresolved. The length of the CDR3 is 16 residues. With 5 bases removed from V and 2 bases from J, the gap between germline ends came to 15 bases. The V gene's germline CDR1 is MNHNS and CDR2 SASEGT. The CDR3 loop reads CASSPNVGGNTGELFF. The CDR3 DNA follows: TGTGCCAGCAGTCCAAACGTGGGCGGTAACACCGGGGAGCTGTTTTTT.